Listed here is a single T cell receptor (beta chain). Its antigen is as yet unknown. This entry belongs to a study of beta chain features in type 1 diabetes. Whole-study results and caveats: It was possible that PCR favored shorter templates, equally so in patients and controls. When Type 1 diabetes patients were examined, their TCRB CDR3s proved moderately but significantly shorter in all four CD4+ subsets.

Since all of the isolated RNA was reverse transcribed, expressed TCRB transcripts were what got sequenced. About 3.57 million reads were obtained on average from naive, central memory and regulatory T cell samples. Repertoires were generated with immunoSEQ multiplex PCR, while TCRdb's copy carries only in-frame clones and drops some. The repertoire consists of around 360,000 clones, with approximately 12% occurring once and the leading ten covering around 0.0099%. CDR1 SGHTA and CDR2 FQGNSA come from the germline V gene. The length of the CDR3 is 15 residues. After removal of 7 bases from V and 2 bases from J, the junction contained 7 bases not matched to a gene.

The sequence was collected from a woman under 30 with type 1 diabetes. The chain recombines TRBV7-2 with TRBJ2-3; TRBD2 matches 9 bases. Sequenced: naive CD4+ T cells from blood. Here the CDR3 DNA reads TGTGCCAGCAAGAAAGAGCGGGGGGTCACAGATACGCAGTATTTT. The encoded protein is CASKKERGVTDTQYF.